This T cell receptor (beta chain) was documented in a study of OX40 agonist ivuxolimab in advanced cancers. Study conclusions and caveats: At 0.1 to 3.0 mg/kg, CD4+ and CD8+ blood T cells expanded clonally by week 6. Researchers report that CD8+ T cells had, on average, more expanded clones than CD4+. Some nonresponders additionally presented with little normalized T-cell clonal expansion.

Germline CDR1 is SNHLY and CDR2 is FYNNEI. The CDR3 is made up of 15 amino acids. V lost 5 bases and J lost 4; bases outside the gene matches: 7. Clones were read by immunoSEQ multiplex PCR, and TCRdb kept only the in-frame ones, dropping some. This sample has over 55,000 clones; around 84% occur once, and the top ten carry 8.2%. In regard to this clone: Antigen unknown.

This sequence originates from an adult with an advanced solid tumor such as melanoma, head and neck, liver or kidney cancer. This material consisted of CD4+ or CD8+ T cells sorted from blood, taken in a trial of the OX40 agonist ivuxolimab. The V call is TRBV2, the J call TRBJ2-1; TRBD1 matches at 8 bases. The CDR3, as DNA: TGTGCCAGCAGTCGTGGGACAGGTACTTACAATGAGCAGTTCTTC. It is translated as CASSRGTGTYNEQFF.